These 14 T cell receptor beta chains were sequenced from one sample in a study of vaccination and CD4 T cells after COVID-19. The antigens for these receptors are not known. An Oncomine TCR Beta short-read assay was used to sequence the DNA from cultured CD4+ T cells. TCRdb analysed the PCR reads with MiXCR anew, one entry per CDR3 protein. The data show about 20,000 distinct CDR3 sequences, 44% seen once. Noted time point: late sampling 161 to 241 days after vaccination in three convalescent patients. The treatment is: approximately nine-day PBMC culture with coronavirus spike peptide pools or control peptides (ViraFEST assay). The sequences come from CD4+ T cells from blood, cultured in vitro, collected about 7 months after SARS-CoV-2 vaccination. These TCRs come from a human donor who had recovered from COVID-19.

The chain links TRBV6-2 or TRBV6-3 to TRBJ1-2; D gene ambiguous. The CDR3 has 13 residues. V lost 0 bases, J lost 5 bases, and 7 bases lay in between. Germline loops: CDR1 MNHEY, CDR2 SVGEGT. The CDR3 nucleotides are TGTGCCAGCAGTTACTCGGATGAGTATGGCTACACCTTC. It yields the protein CASSYSDEYGYTF.

This clonotype turned up a few times. V usage is TRBV27 and J usage is TRBJ2-1; TRBD2 aligns across 12 bases. The CDR3 extends over 15 amino acids. J lost 4 bases, V lost 6 bases, and 4 bases had no gene match. Per the germline V gene, CDR1 is MNHEY and CDR2 is SMNVEV (reference sequence). The CDR3 region has the DNA TGTGCCAGCAGCCTAGCGGGAGGGAGGTACAATGAGCAGTTCTTC. Translated: CASSLAGGRYNEQFF.

V usage is TRBV7-3 and J usage is TRBJ2-5; D perhaps matches TRBD2 (7 bases). CDR1 is SGHTA, CDR2 FQGTGA, per germline. The CDR3 consists of 13 residues. V was trimmed by 8 bases and J by 1 base, leaving 11 bases between them. The CDR3 DNA is TGTGCCAGCGGGCGGGGGCCCCAAGAGACCCAGTACTTC. Its protein is CASGRGPQETQYF.

This chain links TRBV7-9 with TRBJ2-1, with D hard to call. Germline CDR1 and CDR2: SEHNR and FQNEAQ (reference sequence). Trimming removed 2 bases from V and 10 bases from J, with 15 bases in between. CDR3 length equals 14 residues. The CDR3 sequence: CASSLNGLSFEQFF. In DNA, the CDR3 is TGTGCCAGCAGCTTAAACGGTCTAAGTTTCGAGCAGTTCTTC.

The rearrangement links TRBV7-9 to TRBJ1-2; D is undetermined. The V end lost 7 bases, the J end lost 0 bases, and 9 bases lay between the germline ends. Germline V CDR1 and CDR2: SEHNR, FQNEAQ (reference sequence). The CDR3 has 13 amino acids. CDR3 bases: TGTGCCAGCAATGGACGGTCTAACTATGGCTACACCTTC. This codes for CASNGRSNYGYTF.

CDR3 sequence (DNA): TGTGCCAGCAGTACAGGGTCGAGAGGCTACACCTTC. It codes for CASSTGSRGYTF. V usage is TRBV6-2 or TRBV6-3 and J usage is TRBJ1-2; a possible D gene is TRBD1 (6 bases). Trimming left V 5 bases short and J 8 bases short, with 12 bases between. The germline V gene encodes CDR1 MNHEY and CDR2 SVGEGT. This CDR3 is built from 12 residues.

The V gene is TRBV27, the J gene TRBJ2-3; 9 nucleotides align to TRBD2. The CDR3 length is 16 residues. Germline-derived CDR1 and CDR2 are MNHEY and SMNVEV (reference sequence). V dropped 7 bases and J dropped 4; count of bases not matched to a gene: 12. The CDR3 reads CASNQFASGTADTQYF. The CDR3, as DNA: TGTGCCAGCAATCAGTTTGCTAGCGGGACGGCAGATACGCAGTATTTT.

J is TRBJ1-2 and V is TRBV20-1; no definite D call. Germline CDR1 is DFQATT and CDR2 is SNEGSKA (reference sequence). V lost 5 bases and J 2 bases, leaving 12 bases between the germline ends. This CDR3 is built from 13 residues. The CDR3 coding sequence is TGCAGTGCTCCTTACGAGAGGAACTATGGCTACACCTTC. It translates to CSAPYERNYGYTF.

This clonotype was observed a few times. The V call is TRBV7-9, the J call TRBJ2-1, with 16 bases fitting TRBD2. The CDR3 totals 15 residues. In germline, CDR1 is SEHNR, CDR2 FQNEAQ (reference sequence). V trimming: 3 bases; J trimming: 8 bases; junction bases outside the gene matches: 1. The DNA of the CDR3 is TGTGCCAGCAGCTTGGGACTAGCGGGAGGGGATGAGCAGTTCTTC. Its protein product is CASSLGLAGGDEQFF.

Judged by abundance, this clonotype is medium-sized (0.01 to 0.1%). V usage is TRBV20-1 and J usage is TRBJ1-2; D gene unclear. Germline V CDR1 and CDR2: DFQATT, SNEGSKA (reference sequence). With 1 base removed from V and 3 bases from J, the gap between germline ends came to 12 bases. The CDR3 consists of 14 residues. The CDR3 bases are TGCAGTGCTAGAGGCCCCCGTGGGGACTATGGCTACACCTTC. It is translated as CSARGPRGDYGYTF.

The V gene is TRBV7-9, the J gene TRBJ2-3; D is perhaps TRBD2 (5 bases). Trimming removed 1 base at V and 4 bases at J, with 12 bases between. Germline V gives CDR1 SEHNR, CDR2 FQNEAQ (reference sequence). The CDR3 runs to 15 residues. The CDR3 nucleotides are TGTGCCAGCAGCTTAGTCGGGATAAGCGCAGATACGCAGTATTTT. This translates into CASSLVGISADTQYF.

In this sample, this clonotype turned up a few times. CDR3 loop: CASSLDSPYEQYF. The CDR3 DNA reads TGTGCCAGCAGCTTGGACAGTCCCTACGAGCAGTACTTC. The chain uses TRBV11-3 and TRBJ2-7; D is possibly TRBD1 (6 bases). The CDR3 spans 13 residues. The germline gives CDR1 SGHNT, CDR2 YENEEA. V lost 3 bases and J lost 2, with 8 bases in between.

The CDR3 sequence is CATSAKQGVDQPQHF. As DNA, the CDR3 is TGTGCCACCAGCGCCAAACAGGGGGTCGATCAGCCCCAGCATTTT. The J gene is TRBJ1-5, the V gene TRBV15, with 8 bases matching TRBD1. V gave up 5 bases and J gave up 5 bases; unmatched junction bases: 8. The CDR3 spans 15 residues. Germline V lookup: CDR1 LNHNV, CDR2 YYDKDF (reference sequence).

This chain joins TRBV5-1 and TRBJ2-7, with TRBD1 matching over 8 bases. Looked up from germline, CDR1 is SGHRS and CDR2 is YFSETQ. This CDR3 spans 14 amino acids. Trimming cost V 3 bases and J 2 bases; bases outside gene matches: 4. This CDR3 reads CASSSGQVTYEQYF. The CDR3 region has the DNA TGCGCCAGCAGCTCGGGACAGGTGACCTACGAGCAGTACTTC.